Below are 2 T cell receptor beta chains sequenced from a single sample in a study of cytomegalovirus exposure and HLA in healthy donors. Sequencing was performed with immunoSEQ multiplex PCR; in TCRdb, only in-frame clones are kept and a portion is missing. The sample holds more than 200,000 clones, around 91% seen once. Input material: PBMCs. These receptors originate from a woman under 40 in good health and CMV-seronegative.

The chain employs TRBV5-1 and TRBJ1-2; 8 nucleotides agree with TRBD1. This CDR3 comprises 15 residues. In germline, CDR1 is SGHRS, CDR2 YFSETQ. J gave up 4 bases and V 3 bases, and 8 bases lay outside the gene matches. CDR3: CASSSGTGLPYGYTF. Written as DNA, the CDR3 is TGCGCCAGCAGCTCAGGGACAGGTCTGCCCTATGGCTACACCTTC.

This rearrangement joins TRBV2 to TRBJ2-6, with TRBD1 as a possible D gene (6 bases). The germline V gene encodes CDR1 SNHLY and CDR2 FYNNEI. The CDR3 covers 16 residues. Deletions cut 4 bases from V and 0 bases from J, with 10 bases between. In DNA, the CDR3 is TGTGCCAGCAGTGGCTACAGGGTCTCTGGGGCCAACGTCCTGACTTTC. This sequence encodes CASSGYRVSGANVLTF.